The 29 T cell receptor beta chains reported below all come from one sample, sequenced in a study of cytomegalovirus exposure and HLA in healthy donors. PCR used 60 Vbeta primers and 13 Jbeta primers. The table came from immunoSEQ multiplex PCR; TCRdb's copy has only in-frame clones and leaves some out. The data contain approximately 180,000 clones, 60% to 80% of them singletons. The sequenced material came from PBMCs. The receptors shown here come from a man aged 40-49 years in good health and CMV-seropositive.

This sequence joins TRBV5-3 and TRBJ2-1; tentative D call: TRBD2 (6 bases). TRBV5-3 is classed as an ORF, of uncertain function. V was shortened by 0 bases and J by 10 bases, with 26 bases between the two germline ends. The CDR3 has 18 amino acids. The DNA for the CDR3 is TGTGCCAGAAGCTTGGAGGTTCCGTGGCGGGGCCTACGTATGGAGCAGTTCTTC. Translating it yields CARSLEVPWRGLRMEQFF.

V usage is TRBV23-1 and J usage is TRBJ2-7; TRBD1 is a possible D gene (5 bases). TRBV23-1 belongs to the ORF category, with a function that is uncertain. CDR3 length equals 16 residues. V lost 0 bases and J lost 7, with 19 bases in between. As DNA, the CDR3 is TGCGCCAGCAGTCAATCGTCCAGGGCTCTTTTAAAGGAGCAGTACTTC. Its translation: CASSQSSRALLKEQYF.

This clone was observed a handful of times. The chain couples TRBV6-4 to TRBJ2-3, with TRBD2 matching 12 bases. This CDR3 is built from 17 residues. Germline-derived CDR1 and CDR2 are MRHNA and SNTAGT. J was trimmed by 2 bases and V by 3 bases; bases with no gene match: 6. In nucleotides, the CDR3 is TGTGCCAGCAGTGAGACTAGCGGGAGCGGGCCCACAGATACGCAGTATTTT. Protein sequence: CASSETSGSGPTDTQYF.

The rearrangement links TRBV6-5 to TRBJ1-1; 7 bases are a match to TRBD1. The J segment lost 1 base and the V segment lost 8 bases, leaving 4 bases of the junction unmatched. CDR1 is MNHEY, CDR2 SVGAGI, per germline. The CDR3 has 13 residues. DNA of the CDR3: TGTGCCAGCCGGGGACAGACGAACACTGAAGCTTTCTTT. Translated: CASRGQTNTEAFF.

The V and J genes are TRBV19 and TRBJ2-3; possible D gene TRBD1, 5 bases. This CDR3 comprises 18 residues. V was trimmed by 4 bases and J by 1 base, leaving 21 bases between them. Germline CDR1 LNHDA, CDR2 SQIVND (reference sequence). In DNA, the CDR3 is TGTGCCAGTAGTACCGGACACCTAGGTGGTGGTGGCACAGATACGCAGTATTTT. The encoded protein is CASSTGHLGGGGTDTQYF.

CDR3 bases: TGTGCCAGTAGTATAGATACGCAGTTCAATCAGCCCCAGCATTTT. This encodes CASSIDTQFNQPQHF. This chain joins TRBV19 and TRBJ1-5; D is undetermined. The CDR3 is made up of 15 amino acids. V was trimmed by 0 bases and J by 3 bases, leaving 9 bases between them. Germline CDR1 LNHDA, CDR2 SQIVND (reference sequence). Using reference TRBV19 and TRBJ1-5 for the parts outside the CDR3, the full variable domain is DGGITQSPKYLFRKEGQNVTLSCEQNLNHDAMYWYRQDPGQGLRLIYYSQIVNDFQKGDIAEGYSVSREKKESFPLTVTSAQKNPTAFYLCASSIDTQFNQPQHFGDGTRLSIL.

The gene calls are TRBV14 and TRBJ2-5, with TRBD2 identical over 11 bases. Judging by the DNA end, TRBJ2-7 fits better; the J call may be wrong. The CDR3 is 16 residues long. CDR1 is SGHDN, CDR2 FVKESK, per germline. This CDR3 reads CASSQRTSGLSYEQYF. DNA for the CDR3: TGTGCCAGCAGCCAAAGGACTAGCGGGCTCTCCTACGAGCAGTACTTC.

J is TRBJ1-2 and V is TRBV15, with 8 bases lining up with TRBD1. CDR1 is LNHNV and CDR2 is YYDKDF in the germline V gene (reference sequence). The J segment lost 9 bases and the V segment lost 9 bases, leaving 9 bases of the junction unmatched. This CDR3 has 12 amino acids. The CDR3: CATVSRGHRYTF. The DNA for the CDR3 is TGTGCCACTGTCTCCAGGGGGCACCGCTACACCTTC.

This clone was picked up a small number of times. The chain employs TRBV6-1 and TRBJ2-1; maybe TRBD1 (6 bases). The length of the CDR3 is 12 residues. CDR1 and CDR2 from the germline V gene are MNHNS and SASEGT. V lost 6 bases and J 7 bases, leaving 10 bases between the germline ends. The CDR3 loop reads CASSLQGNEQFF. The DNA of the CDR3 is TGTGCCAGCAGCTTACAGGGAAATGAGCAGTTCTTC.

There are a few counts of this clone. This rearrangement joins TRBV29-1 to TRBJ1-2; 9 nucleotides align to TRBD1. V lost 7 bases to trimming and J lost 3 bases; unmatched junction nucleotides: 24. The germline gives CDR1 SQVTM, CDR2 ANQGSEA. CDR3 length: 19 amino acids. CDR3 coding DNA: TGCAGCGCAAAACTGCAGGGACAGGGTGCCCGTACTATGGACTATGGCTACACCTTC. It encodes CSAKLQGQGARTMDYGYTF.

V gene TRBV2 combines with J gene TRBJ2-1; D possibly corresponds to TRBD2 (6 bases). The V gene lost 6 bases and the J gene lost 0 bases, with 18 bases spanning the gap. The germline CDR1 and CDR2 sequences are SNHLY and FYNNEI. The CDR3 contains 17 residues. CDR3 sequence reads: CASRDPSGLSSYNEQFF. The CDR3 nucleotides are TGTGCCAGCAGGGACCCATCGGGACTTTCCTCCTACAATGAGCAGTTCTTC.

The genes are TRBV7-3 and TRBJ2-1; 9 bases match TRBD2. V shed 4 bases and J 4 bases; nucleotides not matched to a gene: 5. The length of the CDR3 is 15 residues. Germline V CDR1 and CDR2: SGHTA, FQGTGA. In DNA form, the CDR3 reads TGTGCCAGCAGCTCTAGCGGGGAAAGGTACAATGAGCAGTTCTTC. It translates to CASSSSGERYNEQFF.

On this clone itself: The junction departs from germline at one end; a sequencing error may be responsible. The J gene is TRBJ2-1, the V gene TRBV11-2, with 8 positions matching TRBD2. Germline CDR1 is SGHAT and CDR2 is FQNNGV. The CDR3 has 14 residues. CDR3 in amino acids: CASSSPGGISGGLF. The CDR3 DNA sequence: TGTGCCAGCAGCTCACCGGGGGGGATAAGCGGAGGACTCTTC. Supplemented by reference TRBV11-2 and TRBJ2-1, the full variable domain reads EAGVAQSPRYKIIEKRQSVAFWCNPISGHATLYWYQQILGQGPKLLIQFQNNGVVDDSQLPKDRFSAERLKGVDSTLKIQPAKLEDSAVYLCASSSPGGISGGLFGPGTRLTVL.

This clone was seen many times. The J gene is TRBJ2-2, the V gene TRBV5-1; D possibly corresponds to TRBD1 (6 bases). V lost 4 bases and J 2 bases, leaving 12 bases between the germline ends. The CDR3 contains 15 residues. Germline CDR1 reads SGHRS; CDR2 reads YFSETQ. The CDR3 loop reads CASSPGQDNTGELFF. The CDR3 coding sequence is TGCGCCAGCAGCCCGGGACAAGATAACACCGGGGAGCTGTTTTTT. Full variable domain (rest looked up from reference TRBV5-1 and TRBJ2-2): KAGVTQTPRYLIKTRGQQVTLSCSPISGHRSVSWYQQTPGQGLQFLFEYFSETQRNKGNFPGRFSGRQFSNSRSEMNVSTLELGDSALYLCASSPGQDNTGELFFGEGSRLTVL.

The CDR3 coding sequence is TGTGCCAGCAGCCACGGGACAGTTTCGGACAGTGAGCAGTTCTTC. This translates into CASSHGTVSDSEQFF. The chain couples TRBV7-9 to TRBJ2-1; 7 positions agree with TRBD1. V was pared by 5 bases and J by 9 bases, with 13 bases of the junction left unmatched. The CDR3 consists of 15 residues. CDR1 and CDR2 (germline): SEHNR, FQNEAQ (reference sequence).

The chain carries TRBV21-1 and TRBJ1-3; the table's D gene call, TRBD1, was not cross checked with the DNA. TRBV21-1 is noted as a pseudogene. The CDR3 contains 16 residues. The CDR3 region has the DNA TGTGCCAGCAGCTTAAAGCTGGACAGCTCTGGAAACACCATATATTTT. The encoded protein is CASSLKLDSSGNTIYF.

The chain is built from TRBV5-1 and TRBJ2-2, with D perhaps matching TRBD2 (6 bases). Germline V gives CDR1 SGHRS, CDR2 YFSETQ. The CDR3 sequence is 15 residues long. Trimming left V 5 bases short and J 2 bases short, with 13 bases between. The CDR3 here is CASSHGSLNTGELFF. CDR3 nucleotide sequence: TGCGCCAGCAGTCACGGGAGTTTAAACACCGGGGAGCTGTTTTTT.

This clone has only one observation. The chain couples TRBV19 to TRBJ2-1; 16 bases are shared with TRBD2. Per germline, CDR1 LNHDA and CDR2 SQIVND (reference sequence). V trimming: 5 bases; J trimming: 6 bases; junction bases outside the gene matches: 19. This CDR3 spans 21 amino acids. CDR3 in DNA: TGTGCCAGTAGTCCGGGACAGCTTTCGGGACTAGCGGGAGGGTACCGCAATGAGCAGTTCTTC. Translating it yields CASSPGQLSGLAGGYRNEQFF.

The CDR3 nucleotides read TGTGCCAGCAGGGGACAGGGGGCAACTAATGAAAAACTGTTTTTT. Residues: CASRGQGATNEKLFF. The chain recombines TRBV6-1 with TRBJ1-4; 11 nucleotides agree with TRBD1. V was pared by 6 bases and J by 0 bases, with 0 bases of the junction left unmatched. The CDR3 loop spans 15 amino acids. Germline-derived CDR1 and CDR2 are MNHNS and SASEGT.

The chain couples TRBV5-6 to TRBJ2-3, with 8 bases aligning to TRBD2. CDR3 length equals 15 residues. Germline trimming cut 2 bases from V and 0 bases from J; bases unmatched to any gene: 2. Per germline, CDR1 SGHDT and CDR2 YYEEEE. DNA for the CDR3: TGTGCCAGCAGCTTTAGCGGGGCTAGCACAGATACGCAGTATTTT. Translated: CASSFSGASTDTQYF.

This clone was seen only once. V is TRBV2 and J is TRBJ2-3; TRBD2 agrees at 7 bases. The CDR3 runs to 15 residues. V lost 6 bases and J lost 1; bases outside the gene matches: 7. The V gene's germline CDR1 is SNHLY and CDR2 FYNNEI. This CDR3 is CASRGWGGGTDTQYF. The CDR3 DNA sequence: TGTGCCAGCAGGGGTTGGGGGGGAGGCACAGATACGCAGTATTTT.

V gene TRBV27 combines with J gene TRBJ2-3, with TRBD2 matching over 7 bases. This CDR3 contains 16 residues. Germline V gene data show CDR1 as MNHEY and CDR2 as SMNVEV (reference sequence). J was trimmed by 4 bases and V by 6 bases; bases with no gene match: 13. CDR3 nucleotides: TGTGCCAGCAGCCCCATGGGGGAGGGCCGTGCAGATACGCAGTATTTT. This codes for CASSPMGEGRADTQYF.

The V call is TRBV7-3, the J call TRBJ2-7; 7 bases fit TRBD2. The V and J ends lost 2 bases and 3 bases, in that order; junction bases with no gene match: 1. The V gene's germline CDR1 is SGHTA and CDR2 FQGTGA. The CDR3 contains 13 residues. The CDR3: CASSLLADYEQYF. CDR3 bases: TGTGCCAGCAGCTTACTAGCGGACTACGAGCAGTACTTC.

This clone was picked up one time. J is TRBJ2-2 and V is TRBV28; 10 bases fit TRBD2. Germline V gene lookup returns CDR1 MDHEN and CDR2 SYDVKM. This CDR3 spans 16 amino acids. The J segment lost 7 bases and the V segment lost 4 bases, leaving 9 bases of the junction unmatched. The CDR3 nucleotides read TGTGCCAGCAGTTCAGTAGCGGGAGGAAGGCTCGGGGAGCTGTTTTTT. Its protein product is CASSSVAGGRLGELFF.

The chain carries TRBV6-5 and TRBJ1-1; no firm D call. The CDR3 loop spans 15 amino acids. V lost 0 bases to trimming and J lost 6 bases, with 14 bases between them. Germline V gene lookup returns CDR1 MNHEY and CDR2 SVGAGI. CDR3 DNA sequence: TGTGCCAGCAGTTACTCCGACGCCAGGAGGGCTGAAGCTTTCTTT. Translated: CASSYSDARRAEAFF.

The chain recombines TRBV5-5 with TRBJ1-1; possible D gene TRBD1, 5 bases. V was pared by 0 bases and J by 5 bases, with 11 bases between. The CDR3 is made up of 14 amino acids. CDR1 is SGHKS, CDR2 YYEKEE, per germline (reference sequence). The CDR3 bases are TGTGCCAGCAGCTTGGGGGGCCCCGGGACTGAAGCTTTCTTT. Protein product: CASSLGGPGTEAFF.

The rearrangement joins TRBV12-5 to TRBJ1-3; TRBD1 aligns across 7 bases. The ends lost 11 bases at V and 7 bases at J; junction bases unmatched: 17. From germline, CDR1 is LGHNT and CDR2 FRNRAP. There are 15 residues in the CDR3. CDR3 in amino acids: CAGPLTRGKRNTIYF. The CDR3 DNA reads TGTGCTGGACCCTTGACCAGGGGGAAGAGGAACACCATATATTTT.

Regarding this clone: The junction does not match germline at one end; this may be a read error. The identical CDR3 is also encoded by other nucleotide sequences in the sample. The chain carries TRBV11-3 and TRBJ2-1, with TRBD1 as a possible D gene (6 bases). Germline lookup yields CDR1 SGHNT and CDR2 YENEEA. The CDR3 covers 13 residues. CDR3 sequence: CASSFTQTGGAVF. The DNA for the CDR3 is TGTGCCAGCAGCTTCACACAGACAGGTGGGGCCGTCTTC.

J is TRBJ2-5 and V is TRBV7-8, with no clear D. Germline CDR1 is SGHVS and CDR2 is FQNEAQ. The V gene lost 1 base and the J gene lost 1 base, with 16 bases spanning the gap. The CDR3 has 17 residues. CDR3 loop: CASSLGLKSIFQETQYF. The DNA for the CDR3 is TGTGCCAGCAGCTTAGGTCTGAAGAGCATCTTCCAAGAGACCCAGTACTTC.